This TCR beta chain derives from a study of Graves' ophthalmopathy and Graves' hyperthyroidism. On the study more broadly: The study drew peripheral blood at initial diagnosis, before any treatment.

Overall study results and limits: Using 13 signatures, a model distinguished ophthalmopathy from stable hyperthyroidism, reaching about 87% sensitivity and approximately 84% specificity.

Amplification of the TCR beta CDR3 regions used RNA transcripts (as template). After a first-round RT-PCR with HTBI primers, a second-round multiplex PCR was run. One entry per CDR3 protein results from TCRdb running MiXCR on the multiplex PCR reads. In the table there are 500,000 to 800,000 distinct CDR3 sequences, roughly 39% of which are singletons. This clonotype was seen repeatedly, ten times or more. Its antigen is still unknown. Trimming shortened V by 9 bases and J by 3 bases, and 6 bases separated the two germline ends. The length of the CDR3 is 10 residues. From germline, CDR1 is SNHLY and CDR2 FYNNEI.

This sequence joins TRBV2 and TRBJ2-7, with D possibly matching TRBD2 (5 bases). The source of this sequence is an adult man with Graves' ophthalmopathy. Sequenced: peripheral blood. CDR3 amino acids: CASRDYEQYF. For the CDR3, the DNA is TGTGCCAGTCGGGACTACGAGCAGTACTTC.